The rows below give T cell receptor beta chains drawn from one sample of a study of CD8 T cells in ankylosing spondylitis. TCRdb analysed the 5' RACE reads with MiXCR anew, one entry per CDR3 protein. The table includes under 300,000 distinct CDR3 sequences, 15% to 20% detected once. The source material was blood, either unsorted or a sorted T cell fraction (not recorded which). The receptors shown here come from a male donor with ankylosing spondylitis or in good health (not recorded which). Each CDR3 is given with its conserved first and last residue. The order of the fields is V gene, J gene, D gene, clone size, CDR3 protein, CDR3 DNA. D genes are given only for firm matches. A row's size may be missing; if present it is once, few, many or a size class.

v_call: TRBV5-1; j_call: TRBJ2-3; d_call: NA; clone_size: many; cdr3_aa: CASSFHGSTDTQYF; cdr3_nt: TGCGCCAGCAGCTTCCACGGAAGCACAGATACGCAGTATTTT
v_call: TRBV10-3; j_call: TRBJ2-7; d_call: NA; clone_size: few; cdr3_aa: CAISESSLYEQYF; cdr3_nt: TGTGCCATCAGTGAGTCGTCCCTCTACGAGCAGTACTTC
v_call: TRBV4-1; j_call: TRBJ2-1; d_call: NA; clone_size: NA; cdr3_aa: CASSRSPGAESYNEQFF; cdr3_nt: TGCGCCAGCAGCCGTTCCCCGGGGGCTGAGTCCTACAATGAGCAGTTCTTC
v_call: TRBV6-1; j_call: TRBJ2-1; d_call: TRBD1; clone_size: many; cdr3_aa: CASSEWGQGNYNEQFF; cdr3_nt: TGTGCCAGCAGTGAATGGGGACAGGGAAACTACAATGAGCAGTTCTTC
v_call: TRBV7-2; j_call: TRBJ1-5; d_call: NA; clone_size: NA; cdr3_aa: CASSLAGTYQPQHF; cdr3_nt: TGTGCCAGCAGCTTAGCGGGGACCTATCAGCCCCAGCATTTT
v_call: TRBV5-6; j_call: TRBJ1-2; d_call: TRBD1; clone_size: NA; cdr3_aa: CASSLTGVKNYGYTF; cdr3_nt: TGTGCCAGCAGCTTGACAGGGGTGAAAAACTATGGCTACACCTTC
v_call: TRBV6-1; j_call: TRBJ2-2; d_call: NA; clone_size: NA; cdr3_aa: CASSSRLTGELFF; cdr3_nt: TGTGCCAGCAGTAGCCGCCTCACCGGGGAGCTGTTTTTT
v_call: TRBV3-1; j_call: TRBJ2-7; d_call: NA; clone_size: many; cdr3_aa: CASSQGLSSYEQYF; cdr3_nt: TGTGCCAGCAGCCAAGGCCTAAGCTCCTACGAGCAGTACTTC
v_call: TRBV3-1; j_call: TRBJ1-4; d_call: NA; clone_size: few; cdr3_aa: CASSRQESAFEKLFF; cdr3_nt: TGTGCCAGCAGCCGACAGGAATCGGCTTTTGAAAAACTGTTTTTT
v_call: TRBV9; j_call: TRBJ2-1; d_call: TRBD2; clone_size: once; cdr3_aa: CASSVGAAGLENEQFF; cdr3_nt: TGTGCCAGCAGCGTAGGAGCAGCGGGGCTTGAAAATGAGCAGTTCTTC
v_call: TRBV9; j_call: TRBJ1-4; d_call: NA; clone_size: few; cdr3_aa: CASSVEGSNNEKLFF; cdr3_nt: TGTGCCAGCAGCGTAGAGGGCAGCAACAATGAAAAACTGTTTTTT
v_call: TRBV7-3; j_call: TRBJ2-2; d_call: TRBD2; clone_size: few; cdr3_aa: CASRRRTSGGGGSNTGELFF; cdr3_nt: TGTGCCAGCAGACGCAGGACTAGCGGAGGAGGCGGGTCGAACACCGGGGAGCTGTTTTTT
v_call: TRBV5-1; j_call: TRBJ2-1; d_call: NA; clone_size: NA; cdr3_aa: CASSLAVATWVDEQFF; cdr3_nt: TGCGCCAGCAGCTTGGCCGTGGCGACCTGGGTAGATGAGCAGTTCTTC
v_call: TRBV29-1; j_call: TRBJ2-3; d_call: TRBD2; clone_size: few; cdr3_aa: CSVEDPVTSGSRREDTQYF; cdr3_nt: TGCAGCGTTGAAGATCCTGTGACTAGCGGCTCGCGTCGGGAAGATACGCAGTATTTT
v_call: TRBV30; j_call: TRBJ2-7; d_call: TRBD2; clone_size: NA; cdr3_aa: CAWSVGPSGIDEQYF; cdr3_nt: TGTGCCTGGAGTGTAGGCCCTAGCGGGATCGACGAGCAGTACTTC
v_call: TRBV7-2; j_call: TRBJ2-3; d_call: TRBD1; clone_size: few; cdr3_aa: CASSQTGSDTQYF; cdr3_nt: TGTGCCAGCAGCCAGACAGGGTCAGATACGCAGTATTTT
v_call: TRBV12-3/TRBV12-4; j_call: TRBJ2-4; d_call: NA; clone_size: NA; cdr3_aa: CASSFGNIQYF; cdr3_nt: TGTGCCAGCAGTTTTGGAAACATTCAGTACTTC
v_call: TRBV18; j_call: TRBJ2-3; d_call: NA; clone_size: NA; cdr3_aa: CASSPPVQATDTQYF; cdr3_nt: TGTGCCAGCTCACCACCGGTCCAGGCTACCGATACGCAGTATTTT